One sample yielded the 10 T cell receptor beta chains listed below, sequenced in a study of blood T cell repertoires in COVID-19. Produced via immunoSEQ multiplex PCR; TCRdb's table is partial and in-frame only. The data contain approximately 160,000 clones, around 83% of them singletons. The specimen was peripheral blood. The receptors were sampled from a man between 65 and 85 years old who had recovered from COVID-19.

This chain connects TRBV19 to TRBJ1-1; 7 nucleotides line up with TRBD1. Trimming took 7 bases from V and 4 from J; bases not matched to a gene: 6. The germline V gene encodes CDR1 LNHDA and CDR2 SQIVND (reference sequence). The CDR3 consists of 13 residues. The CDR3 bases are TGTGCCAGTAAATTTCAGGGGGGCACTGAAGCTTTCTTT. Translated: CASKFQGGTEAFF.

The chain has TRBV29-1 and TRBJ2-1; 9 bases fit TRBD1. This CDR3 is 13 amino acids long. Germline values: CDR1 SQVTM, CDR2 ANQGSEA. V gave up 8 bases and J gave up 10 bases; unmatched junction bases: 12. Written as DNA, the CDR3 is TGCAGCAGCTTCCGGACAGGGGAAGGAGAGCAGTTCTTC. Amino acids: CSSFRTGEGEQFF.

The chain employs TRBV6-5 and TRBJ2-7; possibly TRBD1 for D (5 bases). The CDR3 contains 15 residues. The V gene's germline CDR1 is MNHEY and CDR2 SVGAGI. V was shortened by 0 bases and J by 4 bases, with 13 bases between the two germline ends. This CDR3 is CASSYSYRLGYEQYF. Written as DNA, the CDR3 is TGTGCCAGCAGTTACTCGTACAGGTTGGGGTACGAGCAGTACTTC.

V usage is TRBV11-2 and J usage is TRBJ2-5; 7 bases are a match to TRBD1. The CDR3 loop spans 15 amino acids. CDR1 is SGHAT, CDR2 FQNNGV, per germline. V was pared by 5 bases and J by 2 bases, with 8 bases of the junction left unmatched. CDR3 coding DNA: TGTGCCAGCAGCCCTAGGGCAGGGGGACAAGAGACCCAGTACTTC. This translates into CASSPRAGGQETQYF.

The chain has TRBV20-1 and TRBJ2-7; no definite D call. Trimming shortened V by 6 bases and J by 6 bases, and 12 bases separated the two germline ends. Looked up from germline, CDR1 is DFQATT and CDR2 is SNEGSKA (reference sequence). The CDR3 runs to 11 residues. The DNA for the CDR3 is TGCAGTGCGTCGGAAGCGCCCGAGCAGTACTTC. This codes for CSASEAPEQYF.

V gene TRBV9 combines with J gene TRBJ1-3; D gene uncertain. The CDR3 is 14 amino acids. Germline V gives CDR1 SGDLS, CDR2 YYNGEE. V lost 0 bases and J 0 bases, leaving 4 bases between the germline ends. Here the CDR3 DNA reads TGTGCCAGCAGCGTAGAGAGCTCTGGAAACACCATATATTTT. Its translation: CASSVESSGNTIYF.

The rearrangement links TRBV7-9 to TRBJ2-7; 7 bases are a match to TRBD1. V lost 5 bases to trimming and J lost 7 bases; unmatched junction nucleotides: 11. Per germline, CDR1 SEHNR and CDR2 FQNEAQ (reference sequence). This CDR3 contains 14 residues. CDR3 sequence reads: CASSRYRQGGEQYF. The DNA for the CDR3 is TGTGCCAGCAGCCGATACCGACAGGGCGGGGAGCAGTACTTC.

This chain links TRBV2 with TRBJ2-2; 11 bases match TRBD1. J gave up 2 bases and V 7 bases, and 3 bases lay outside the gene matches. Germline lookup yields CDR1 SNHLY and CDR2 FYNNEI. CDR3 length equals 15 residues. CDR3 bases: TGTGCCAGCAAGGGACAGGGGGGTAACACCGGGGAGCTGTTTTTT. This encodes CASKGQGGNTGELFF.

The rearrangement joins TRBV24-1 to TRBJ2-3; 7 bases line up with TRBD1. The J segment lost 12 bases and the V segment lost 2 bases, leaving 10 bases of the junction unmatched. This CDR3 spans 14 amino acids. Germline V gene data show CDR1 as KGHDR and CDR2 as SFDVKD. The CDR3, as DNA: TGTGCCACCAGTGATTCTAACACCGGGACAGTTCAGTATTTT. Its translation: CATSDSNTGTVQYF.

V usage is TRBV2 and J usage is TRBJ1-1; D is undetermined. Germline assignment: CDR1 SNHLY and CDR2 FYNNEI. The CDR3 contains 12 residues. V was clipped by 4 bases and J by 8 bases, with 11 bases between them. This CDR3 is CASSAPPLEAFF. CDR3 bases: TGTGCCAGCAGTGCCCCCCCATTGGAAGCTTTCTTT.